The present TCR beta chain was sequenced within a study of OX40 agonist ivuxolimab in advanced cancers. Study in general: Patients were infused with ivuxolimab every 2 weeks at 0.01 to 10 mg/kg. Findings of the study overall: Also present in some nonresponders was a low level of normalized T-cell clonal expansion. Expanded clones belonging to CD8+ T cells outnumbered, on average, those of CD4+.

Here immunoSEQ multiplex PCR was the method, and the copy in TCRdb shows in-frame clones only, minus some. The table includes about 80,000 clones, over 75% detected once. This clone was seen more than once but under ten times. Its antigen is as yet unknown. This same CDR3 is encoded by further DNA sequences in the sample. The sequences come from CD4+ or CD8+ T cells sorted from blood, collected in a trial of the OX40 agonist ivuxolimab. The sequence was obtained from an adult with an advanced solid tumor such as melanoma, head and neck, liver or kidney cancer.

CDR3 DNA sequence: TGTGCCAGTGGCAATCAGCCCCAGCATTTT. This translates into CASGNQPQHF. The chain employs TRBV6-5 and TRBJ1-5; unclear D gene. The V end was cut by 9 bases, the J end by 2 bases, with 2 bases between. There are 10 residues in the CDR3. CDR1 is MNHEY and CDR2 is SVGAGI in the germline V gene.